Given below is one T cell receptor beta chain in context. The CDR3 runs to 12 residues. V lost 2 bases and J lost 2, with 7 bases in between. Per the germline V gene, CDR1 is SQVTM and CDR2 is ANQGSEA. Amplification of TCR beta CDR3 regions was performed using RNA transcripts as template. During a first-round RT-PCR of the TCR CDR3, the HTBI primer set was used. Via MiXCR, TCRdb re-called the multiplex PCR reads, giving one row per CDR3 protein. The sample has about 270,000 distinct CDR3 sequences, approximately 23% seen once. This sample is part of a study of T cells in Graves' hyperthyroidism and ophthalmopathy. About the research overall: Peripheral blood was secured at the point of initial diagnosis, before any treatment.

Sequencing input: blood. The receptor was derived from a man aged 25 to 40 with Graves' ophthalmopathy. The genes are TRBV29-1 and TRBJ2-7; D gene unclear. Here the CDR3 reads CSVESQPYEQYF. The CDR3 DNA is TGCAGCGTTGAAAGTCAGCCCTACGAGCAGTACTTC.